The 15 T cell receptor beta chains in this list originate from one sample, sequenced in a study of CD8 T cells in Susac syndrome. RNA was extracted with the RNeasy kit, and a quantity of 0.5 to 1 ug was reverse transcribed using random hexamers. From the immunoSEQ multiplex PCR reads, TCRdb called clonotypes with MiXCR, one entry per CDR3 protein. The sample shows some 170,000 distinct CDR3 sequences, 85% to 95% of them seen only once. Sequences were obtained from CD4+ T cells from PBMCs. These receptor sequences come from a human donor in good health.

The chain employs TRBV5-4 and TRBJ2-3; 9 bases fit TRBD2. There are 17 residues in the CDR3. Germline V gene lookup returns CDR1 SGHNT and CDR2 YYREEE (reference sequence). V dropped 4 bases and J dropped 4; count of bases not matched to a gene: 13. The CDR3 nucleotides read TGTGCCAGCAGCCCCACCTGGTGGAGCGGGAGGTCAGATACGCAGTATTTT. Encoded protein: CASSPTWWSGRSDTQYF.

The chain recombines TRBV4-2 with TRBJ2-3; TRBD2 matches at 9 bases. This CDR3 is 16 amino acids long. With 4 bases clipped from V and 2 bases from J, the junction kept 7 bases outside the gene matches. Germline-derived CDR1 and CDR2 are LGHNA and YNFKEQ. In DNA form, the CDR3 reads TGTGCCAGCAGCCGAAGACTAGCGGCCCTCACAGATACGCAGTATTTT. Amino acids: CASSRRLAALTDTQYF.

The chain joins TRBV20-1 to TRBJ1-2; a weak D match, TRBD1 (5 bases). The germline gives CDR1 DFQATT, CDR2 SNEGSKA (reference sequence). This CDR3 spans 11 amino acids. Trimming shortened V by 2 bases and J by 11 bases, and 12 bases separated the two germline ends. The CDR3 here is CSARMAGSYTF. CDR3 DNA sequence: TGCAGTGCTAGAATGGCAGGGAGTTACACCTTC.

V is TRBV5-1 and J is TRBJ2-1, with TRBD2 matching over 14 bases. V lost 0 bases and J lost 8; bases outside the gene matches: 4. Germline CDR1 is SGHRS and CDR2 is YFSETQ. The CDR3 is 16 residues long. The CDR3 reads CASSLAGLAGVDEQFF. The CDR3 DNA reads TGCGCCAGCAGCTTGGCGGGACTAGCGGGAGTCGATGAGCAGTTCTTC.

This chain links TRBV20-1 with TRBJ2-7, with TRBD2 identical over 10 bases. V lost 5 bases to trimming and J lost 2 bases; unmatched junction nucleotides: 9. Germline V gene lookup returns CDR1 DFQATT and CDR2 SNEGSKA (reference sequence). This CDR3 has 15 amino acids. In DNA form, the CDR3 reads TGCAGTGCTTCCAGACTAGCGGGCTTCACCTACGAGCAGTACTTC. This encodes CSASRLAGFTYEQYF.

The V gene is TRBV24-1, the J gene TRBJ2-1, with 11 bases identical to TRBD2. V was clipped by 7 bases and J by 7 bases; unmatched bases: 8. CDR1 KGHDR and CDR2 SFDVKD come from the germline V gene. The CDR3 covers 15 residues. CDR3 residues: CATSSLAGGPNEQFF. The CDR3 DNA sequence: TGTGCCACCAGCAGCTTAGCGGGAGGGCCTAATGAGCAGTTCTTC.

The J gene is TRBJ2-7, the V gene TRBV24-1, with D tentatively TRBD1 (7 bases). Germline CDR1 KGHDR, CDR2 SFDVKD. This CDR3 spans 15 amino acids. Deletions cut 4 bases from V and 2 bases from J, with 14 bases between. The CDR3 region has the DNA TGTGCCACCAGTGACGGGACAGCGGGCCCCTACGAGCAGTACTTC. Protein sequence: CATSDGTAGPYEQYF.

The CDR3 nucleotides are TGTGCCAGCAGCTTACGACCCGTGGGCACAGATACGCAGTATTTT. Residues: CASSLRPVGTDTQYF. This chain uses TRBV13 with TRBJ2-3; D is unclear. Deletions cut 2 bases from V and 1 base from J, with 10 bases between. Germline-derived CDR1 and CDR2 are PRHDT and FYEKMQ (reference sequence). This CDR3 is 15 amino acids long. The whole variable domain, filled in from reference TRBV13 and TRBJ2-3, reads AAGVIQSPRHLIKEKRETATLKCYPIPRHDTVYWYQQGPGQDPQFLISFYEKMQSDKGSIPDRFSAQQFSDYHSELNMSSLELGDSALYFCASSLRPVGTDTQYFGPGTRLTVL.

The CDR3 here is CSVGGINQPQHF. DNA for the CDR3: TGCAGCGTTGGTGGCATAAATCAGCCCCAGCATTTT. V and J are TRBV29-1 and TRBJ1-5; unclear D gene. The V gene's germline CDR1 is SQVTM and CDR2 ANQGSEA. The V end lost 4 bases, the J end lost 4 bases, and 8 bases lay between the germline ends. The CDR3 extends over 12 amino acids.

The J gene is TRBJ2-1, the V gene TRBV20-1, with 10 positions matching TRBD2. The V gene end was trimmed by 6 bases and the J gene end by 1 base; junction bases not matched to a gene: 9. Looked up from germline, CDR1 is DFQATT and CDR2 is SNEGSKA (reference sequence). CDR3 length: 16 amino acids. The DNA for the CDR3 is TGCAGTGCACCAATCCGGACTAGCGGATCCTACAATGAGCAGTTCTTC. Translated, it gives CSAPIRTSGSYNEQFF.

The chain is built from TRBV12-3 or TRBV12-4 and TRBJ2-7, with 9 bases lining up with TRBD2. V shed 6 bases, J shed 0 bases, and the junction held 3 bases outside the gene matches. This CDR3 has 14 amino acids. CDR3 residues: CASRFSGSSYEQYF. CDR3 coding DNA: TGTGCCAGCAGGTTTAGCGGGAGCTCCTACGAGCAGTACTTC.

The chain is built from TRBV7-2 and TRBJ2-1; TRBD2 matches at 8 bases. The junction had 3 bases not matched to a gene; V was cut back by 2 bases and J by 9 bases. The CDR3 spans 13 residues. Germline V CDR1 and CDR2: SGHTA, FQGNSA. The CDR3 is CASSLQREFEQFF. The CDR3 nucleotides read TGTGCCAGCAGCTTACAGCGGGAGTTTGAGCAGTTCTTC.

V is TRBV2 and J is TRBJ2-5; 11 bases are shared with TRBD1. Germline CDR1 and CDR2: SNHLY and FYNNEI. The CDR3 sequence is 14 residues long. The ends lost 4 bases at V and 5 bases at J; junction bases unmatched: 3. Here the CDR3 DNA reads TGTGCCAGCAGTGGGGACAGGGGGGCGGAGACCCAGTACTTC. It yields the protein CASSGDRGAETQYF.

The chain carries TRBV29-1 and TRBJ1-3; the D is unclear. Deletions cut 0 bases from V and 8 bases from J, with 8 bases between. The CDR3 consists of 12 residues. Germline V gene sequence: CDR1 SQVTM, CDR2 ANQGSEA. CDR3: CSVEEARDTIYF. The CDR3 nucleotides read TGCAGCGTTGAAGAAGCCCGTGACACCATATATTTT.

The rearrangement links TRBV3-1 to TRBJ2-1; 14 bases align to TRBD2. This CDR3 comprises 15 residues. CDR1 and CDR2 from the germline V gene are LGHDT and YNNKEL (reference sequence). J lost 9 bases, V lost 4 bases, and 5 bases had no gene match. The CDR3 is CASSLGLAGEVEQFF. The CDR3 nucleotides read TGTGCCAGCAGCCTGGGACTAGCGGGAGAGGTTGAGCAGTTCTTC.